This TCR beta chain was recorded in a study of T cells in tuberculosis. Study-level information: IGRA-negative adolescents, IGRA-positive adolescents with latent tuberculosis and adults with active tuberculosis formed this South African cohort.

Data came from immunoSEQ multiplex PCR; TCRdb stores just in-frame clones and leaves some out. The data contain 25,000 to 35,000 clones, just over 90% of them singletons. This clone was found a few times. The antigen remains undetermined. Regarding time point: new active TB diagnosis, blood taken before or within 7 days of starting treatment. Unsorted cryopreserved PBMC were sequenced, averaging around 100,000 T cells per clinical donor. Study outcomes and limitations: Cases with active tuberculosis were adults, while controls were adolescents.

Looked up from germline, CDR1 is MNHNY and CDR2 is SVGAGI (reference sequence). This CDR3 has 13 residues. V was cut by 6 bases and J by 3 bases, with 12 bases left in between. The sequencing used PBMCs, collected at tuberculosis diagnosis. The TCR originated in an adult with tuberculosis. The chain uses TRBV6-6 and TRBJ2-7, with D possibly being TRBD2 (6 bases). CDR3 nucleotide sequence: TGTGCCAGCAGCCGGGACTCCTACTACGAGCAGTACTTC. This gives the protein CASSRDSYYEQYF.